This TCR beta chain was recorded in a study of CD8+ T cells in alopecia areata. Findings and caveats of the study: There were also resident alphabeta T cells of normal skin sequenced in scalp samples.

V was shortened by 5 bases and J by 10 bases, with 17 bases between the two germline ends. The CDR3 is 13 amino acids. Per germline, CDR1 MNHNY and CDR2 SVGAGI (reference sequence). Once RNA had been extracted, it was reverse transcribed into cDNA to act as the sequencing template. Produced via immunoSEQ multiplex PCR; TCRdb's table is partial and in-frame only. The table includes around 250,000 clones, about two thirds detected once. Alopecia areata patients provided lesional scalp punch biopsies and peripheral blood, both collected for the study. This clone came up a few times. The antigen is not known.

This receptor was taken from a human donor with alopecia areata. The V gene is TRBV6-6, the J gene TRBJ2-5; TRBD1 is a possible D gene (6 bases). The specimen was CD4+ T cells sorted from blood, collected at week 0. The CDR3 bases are TGTGCCAGCAGTGGCCAGGCAGAGGGGGTCCAGTACTTC. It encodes CASSGQAEGVQYF.